This T cell receptor beta chain was sequenced during a study of T cells in Graves' hyperthyroidism and ophthalmopathy. Turning to the study itself: Peripheral blood was drawn at first diagnosis, prior to all treatment.

This clonotype was counted between two and nine times. Antigen specificity is unknown. TCR beta CDR3 regions were amplified from RNA transcripts. First-round RT-PCR of the TCR CDR3 relied on the HTBI primer set. MiXCR, applied by TCRdb to the multiplex PCR reads, yields one record per CDR3 protein. This sample carries about 600,000 distinct CDR3 sequences, about a sixth of them seen once, and the ten largest clones take approximately 3.5%. Study-level findings and limits: Classification by a 13 V-J model distinguished ophthalmopathy from stable hyperthyroidism. Peripheral blood also featured most of the thyroid clonotypes expanded above 0.001.

Patients were excluded because of uncontrolled infection, other autoimmune disease, pregnancy or lactation. V was cut by 7 bases and J by 7 bases, with 14 bases left in between. This CDR3 has 13 residues. Germline CDR1 and CDR2: MNHNS and SASEGT. The chain uses TRBV6-1 and TRBJ2-1; D is undetermined. Sequenced material: blood. The sequence derives from a woman in her thirties or forties with Graves' ophthalmopathy. CDR3 loop: CASKPSGRNEQFF. CDR3 sequence (DNA): TGTGCCAGCAAACCCTCGGGCAGAAATGAGCAGTTCTTC.